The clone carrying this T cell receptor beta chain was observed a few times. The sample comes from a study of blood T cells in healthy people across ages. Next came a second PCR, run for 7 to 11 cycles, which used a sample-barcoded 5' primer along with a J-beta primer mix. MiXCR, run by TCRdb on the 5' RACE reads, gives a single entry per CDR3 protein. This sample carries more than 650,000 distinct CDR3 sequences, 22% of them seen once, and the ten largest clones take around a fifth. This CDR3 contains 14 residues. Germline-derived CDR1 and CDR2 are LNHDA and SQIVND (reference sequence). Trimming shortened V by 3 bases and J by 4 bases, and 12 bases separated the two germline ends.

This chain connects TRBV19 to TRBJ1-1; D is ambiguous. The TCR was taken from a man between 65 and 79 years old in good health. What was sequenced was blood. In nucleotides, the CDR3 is TGTGCCAGTAGTATTAGGGCCATGGGCACTGAAGCTTTCTTT. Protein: CASSIRAMGTEAFF.